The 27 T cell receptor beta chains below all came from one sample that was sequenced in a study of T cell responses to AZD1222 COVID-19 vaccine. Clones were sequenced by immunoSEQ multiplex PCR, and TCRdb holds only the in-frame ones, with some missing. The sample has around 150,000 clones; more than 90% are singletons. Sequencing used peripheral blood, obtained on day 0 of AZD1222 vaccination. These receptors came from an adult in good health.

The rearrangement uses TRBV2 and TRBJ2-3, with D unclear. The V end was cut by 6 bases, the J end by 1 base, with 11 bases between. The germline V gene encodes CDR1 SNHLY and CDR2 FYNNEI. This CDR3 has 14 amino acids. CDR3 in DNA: TGTGCCAGCAGCGAGAAAAAGCGCACAGATACGCAGTATTTT. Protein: CASSEKKRTDTQYF.

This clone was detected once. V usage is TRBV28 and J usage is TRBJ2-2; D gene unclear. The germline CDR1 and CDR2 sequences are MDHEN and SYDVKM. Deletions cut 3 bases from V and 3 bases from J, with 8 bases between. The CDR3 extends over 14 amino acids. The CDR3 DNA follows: TGTGCCAGCAGTTTGTTCGACGACACCGGGGAGCTGTTTTTT. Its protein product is CASSLFDDTGELFF.

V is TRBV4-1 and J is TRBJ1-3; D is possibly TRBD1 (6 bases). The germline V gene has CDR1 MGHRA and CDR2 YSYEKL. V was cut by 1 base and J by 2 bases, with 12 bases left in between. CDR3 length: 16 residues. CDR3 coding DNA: TGCGCCAGCAGCCAAGCGAGGCAGGGGACTGGAAACACCATATATTTT. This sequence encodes CASSQARQGTGNTIYF.

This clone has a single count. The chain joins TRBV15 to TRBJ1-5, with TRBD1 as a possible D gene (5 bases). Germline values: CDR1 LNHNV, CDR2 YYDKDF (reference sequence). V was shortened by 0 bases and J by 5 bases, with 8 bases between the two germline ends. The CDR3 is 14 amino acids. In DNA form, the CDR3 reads TGTGCCACCAGCAGAGATATCAGGGATCAGCCCCAGCATTTT. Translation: CATSRDIRDQPQHF.

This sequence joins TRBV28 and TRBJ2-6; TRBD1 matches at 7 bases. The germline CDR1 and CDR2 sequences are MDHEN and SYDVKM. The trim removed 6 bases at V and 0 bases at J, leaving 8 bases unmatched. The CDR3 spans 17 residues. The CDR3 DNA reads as TGTGCCAGCAGAAGGACAGGCTCAAGCTCTGGGGCCAACGTCCTGACTTTC. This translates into CASRRTGSSSGANVLTF. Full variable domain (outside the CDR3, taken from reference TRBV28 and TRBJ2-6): DVKVTQSSRYLVKRTGEKVFLECVQDMDHENMFWYRQDPGLGLRLIYFSYDVKMKEKGDIPEGYSVSREKKERFSLILESASTNQTSMYLCASRRTGSSSGANVLTFGAGSRLTVL.

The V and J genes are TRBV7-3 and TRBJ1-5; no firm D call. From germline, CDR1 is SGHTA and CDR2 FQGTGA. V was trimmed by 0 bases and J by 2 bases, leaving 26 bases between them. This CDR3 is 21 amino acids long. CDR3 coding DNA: TGTGCCAGCAGCTTAACGGTCGGTCCCACGGCTCCGGACGGAGGCAATCAGCCCCAGCATTTT. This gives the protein CASSLTVGPTAPDGGNQPQHF.

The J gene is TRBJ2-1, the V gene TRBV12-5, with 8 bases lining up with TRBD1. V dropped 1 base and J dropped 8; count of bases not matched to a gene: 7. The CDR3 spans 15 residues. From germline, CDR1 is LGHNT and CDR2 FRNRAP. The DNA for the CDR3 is TGTGCTAGTGGTTTGGGCGGACAGGGATTCGATGAGCAGTTCTTC. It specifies CASGLGGQGFDEQFF.

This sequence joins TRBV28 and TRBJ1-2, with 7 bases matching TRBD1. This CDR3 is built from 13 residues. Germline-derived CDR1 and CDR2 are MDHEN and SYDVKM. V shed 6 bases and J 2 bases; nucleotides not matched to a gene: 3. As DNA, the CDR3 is TGTGCCAGCAGCTTGACAGGGAACTATGGCTACACCTTC. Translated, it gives CASSLTGNYGYTF.

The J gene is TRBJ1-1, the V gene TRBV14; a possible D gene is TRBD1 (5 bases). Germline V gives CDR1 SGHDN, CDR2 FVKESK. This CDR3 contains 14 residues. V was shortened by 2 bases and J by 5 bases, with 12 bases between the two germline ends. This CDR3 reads CASSQTWGKTEAFF. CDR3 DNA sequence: TGTGCCAGCAGCCAAACTTGGGGGAAGACTGAAGCTTTCTTT.

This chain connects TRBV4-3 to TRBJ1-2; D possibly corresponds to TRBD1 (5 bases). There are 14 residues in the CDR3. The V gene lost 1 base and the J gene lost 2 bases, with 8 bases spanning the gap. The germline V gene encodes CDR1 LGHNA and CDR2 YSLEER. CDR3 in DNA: TGCGCCAGCAGCCAAGGGCACAGGAACTATGGCTACACCTTC. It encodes CASSQGHRNYGYTF.

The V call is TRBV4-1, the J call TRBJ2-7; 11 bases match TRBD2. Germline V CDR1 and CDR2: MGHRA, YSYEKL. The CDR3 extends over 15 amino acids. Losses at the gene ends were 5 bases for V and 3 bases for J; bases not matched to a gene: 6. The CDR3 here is CASSVIAGGYYEQYF. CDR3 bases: TGCGCCAGCAGCGTCATAGCGGGAGGGTACTACGAGCAGTACTTC.

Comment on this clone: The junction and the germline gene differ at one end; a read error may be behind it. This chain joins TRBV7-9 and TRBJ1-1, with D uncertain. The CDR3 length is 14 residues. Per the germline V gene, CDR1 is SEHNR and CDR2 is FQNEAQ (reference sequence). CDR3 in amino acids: CASSFLGQNTEAFF. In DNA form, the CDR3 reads TGTGCCAGCAGCTTTCTAGGGCAGAACACTGAGGCTTTCTTT.

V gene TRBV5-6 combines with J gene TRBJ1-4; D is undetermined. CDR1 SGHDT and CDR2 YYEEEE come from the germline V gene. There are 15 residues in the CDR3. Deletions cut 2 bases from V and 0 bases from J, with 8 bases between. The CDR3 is CASSFGHATNEKLFF. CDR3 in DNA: TGTGCCAGCAGCTTTGGCCACGCAACTAATGAAAAACTGTTTTTT.

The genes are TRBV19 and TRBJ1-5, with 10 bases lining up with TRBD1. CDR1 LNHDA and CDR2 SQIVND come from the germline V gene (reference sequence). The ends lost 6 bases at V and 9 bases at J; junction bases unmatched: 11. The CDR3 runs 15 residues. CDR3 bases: TGTGCCAGTAGAGACAGGGGGCTTCGGGTTTTGCCCCAGCATTTT. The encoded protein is CASRDRGLRVLPQHF. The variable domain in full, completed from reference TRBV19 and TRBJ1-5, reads DGGITQSPKYLFRKEGQNVTLSCEQNLNHDAMYWYRQDPGQGLRLIYYSQIVNDFQKGDIAEGYSVSREKKESFPLTVTSAQKNPTAFYLCASRDRGLRVLPQHFGDGTRLSIL.

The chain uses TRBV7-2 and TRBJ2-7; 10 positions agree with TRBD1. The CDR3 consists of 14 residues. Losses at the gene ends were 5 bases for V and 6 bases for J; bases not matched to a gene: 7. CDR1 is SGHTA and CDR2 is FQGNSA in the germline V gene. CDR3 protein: CASSLRTGGAEQYF. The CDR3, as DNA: TGTGCCAGCAGCCTACGGACAGGGGGGGCCGAGCAGTACTTC.

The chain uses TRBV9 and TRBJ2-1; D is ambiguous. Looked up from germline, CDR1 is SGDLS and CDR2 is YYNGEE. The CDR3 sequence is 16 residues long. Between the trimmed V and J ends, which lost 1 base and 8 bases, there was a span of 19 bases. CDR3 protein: CASSVKGGIGTDEQFF. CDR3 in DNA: TGTGCCAGCAGCGTAAAGGGCGGAATCGGTACGGATGAGCAGTTCTTC.

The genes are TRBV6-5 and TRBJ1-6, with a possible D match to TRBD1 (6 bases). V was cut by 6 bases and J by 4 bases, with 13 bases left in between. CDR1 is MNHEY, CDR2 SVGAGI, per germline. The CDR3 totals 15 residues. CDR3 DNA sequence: TGTGCCAGCAGAGCGCCCGGACAGTATAATTCACCCCTCCACTTT. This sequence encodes CASRAPGQYNSPLHF.

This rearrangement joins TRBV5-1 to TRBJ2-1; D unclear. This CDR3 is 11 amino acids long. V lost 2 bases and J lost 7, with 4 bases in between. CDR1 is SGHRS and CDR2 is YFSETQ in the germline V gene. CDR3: CASSFDNEQFF. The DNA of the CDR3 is TGCGCCAGCAGCTTTGATAATGAGCAGTTCTTC.

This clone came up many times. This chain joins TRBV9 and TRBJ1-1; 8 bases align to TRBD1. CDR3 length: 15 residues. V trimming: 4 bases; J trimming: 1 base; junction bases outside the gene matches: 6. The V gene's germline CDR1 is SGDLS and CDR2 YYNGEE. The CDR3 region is CASSSRGHGNTEAFF. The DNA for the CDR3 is TGTGCCAGCAGCTCCAGGGGGCATGGGAACACTGAAGCTTTCTTT.

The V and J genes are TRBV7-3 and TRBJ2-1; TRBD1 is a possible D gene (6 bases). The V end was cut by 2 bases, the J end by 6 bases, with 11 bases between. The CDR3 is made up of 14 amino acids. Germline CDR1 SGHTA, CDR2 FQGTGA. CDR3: CASSLSGTLNEQFF. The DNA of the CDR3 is TGTGCCAGCAGCTTATCCGGGACACTCAATGAGCAGTTCTTC.

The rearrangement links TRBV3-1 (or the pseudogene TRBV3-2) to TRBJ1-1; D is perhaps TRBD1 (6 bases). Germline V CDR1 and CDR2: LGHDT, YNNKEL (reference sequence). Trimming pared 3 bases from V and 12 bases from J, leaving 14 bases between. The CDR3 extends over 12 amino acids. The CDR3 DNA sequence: TGTGCCAGCAGCCAGGGGGCGAGAGAAACTTTCTTT. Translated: CASSQGARETFF.

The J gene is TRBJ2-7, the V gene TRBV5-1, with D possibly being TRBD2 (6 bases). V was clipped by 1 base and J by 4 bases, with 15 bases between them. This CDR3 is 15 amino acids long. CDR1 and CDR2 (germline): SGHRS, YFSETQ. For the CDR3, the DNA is TGCGCCAGCAGCTTGCATTCCGGGGGTGTGTACGAGCAGTACTTC. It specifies CASSLHSGGVYEQYF.

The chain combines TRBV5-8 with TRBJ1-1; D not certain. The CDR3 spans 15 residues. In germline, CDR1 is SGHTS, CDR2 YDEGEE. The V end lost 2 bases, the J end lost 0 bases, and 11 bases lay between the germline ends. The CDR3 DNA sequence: TGTGCCAGCAGCTTAACGACGGACTTGAACACTGAAGCTTTCTTT. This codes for CASSLTTDLNTEAFF.

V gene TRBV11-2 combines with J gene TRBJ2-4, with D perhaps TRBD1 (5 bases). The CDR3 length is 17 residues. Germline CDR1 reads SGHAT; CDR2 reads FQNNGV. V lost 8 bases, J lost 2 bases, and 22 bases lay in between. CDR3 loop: CASAGWQGNEPKNIQYF. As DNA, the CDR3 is TGTGCCAGCGCTGGGTGGCAGGGCAATGAGCCCAAAAACATTCAGTACTTC.

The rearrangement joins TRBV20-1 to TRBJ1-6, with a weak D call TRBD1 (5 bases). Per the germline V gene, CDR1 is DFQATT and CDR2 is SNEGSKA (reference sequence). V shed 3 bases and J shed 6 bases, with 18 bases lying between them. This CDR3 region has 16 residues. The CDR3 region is CSASLGSWQGNSPLHF. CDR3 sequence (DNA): TGCAGTGCTAGTTTAGGGAGTTGGCAGGGTAATTCACCCCTCCACTTT.

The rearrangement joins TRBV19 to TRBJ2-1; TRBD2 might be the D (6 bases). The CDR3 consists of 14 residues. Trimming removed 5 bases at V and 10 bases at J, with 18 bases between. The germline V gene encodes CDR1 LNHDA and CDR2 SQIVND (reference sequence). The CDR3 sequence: CASSRGGVVSEQFF. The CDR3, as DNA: TGTGCCAGTAGTCGGGGAGGCGTTGTCAGCGAGCAGTTCTTC.

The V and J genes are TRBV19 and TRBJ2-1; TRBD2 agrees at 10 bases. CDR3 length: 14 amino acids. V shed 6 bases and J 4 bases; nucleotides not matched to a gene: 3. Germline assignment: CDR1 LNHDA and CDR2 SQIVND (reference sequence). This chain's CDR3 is CASSLTSGYNEQFF. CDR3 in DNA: TGTGCCAGTAGCCTGACTAGCGGGTACAATGAGCAGTTCTTC. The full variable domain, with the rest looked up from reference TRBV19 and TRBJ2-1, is DGGITQSPKYLFRKEGQNVTLSCEQNLNHDAMYWYRQDPGQGLRLIYYSQIVNDFQKGDIAEGYSVSREKKESFPLTVTSAQKNPTAFYLCASSLTSGYNEQFFGPGTRLTVL.